A single sample is the source of the 12 T cell receptor beta chains below, sequenced in a study of CD8+ T cells in alopecia areata. Documented treatment: oral pan-JAK inhibitor, 5-10 mg twice daily. In each case, RNA was isolated and then reverse transcribed into cDNA as the sequencing template. Generated by immunoSEQ multiplex PCR, the TCRdb table keeps only in-frame clones and is missing some. This sample has 150,000 to 250,000 clones, with roughly 64% found just once. This specimen consisted of CD4+ T cells sorted from blood, obtained at week 24, from a patient treated with tofacitinib. These receptors were obtained from a human donor with alopecia areata.

This chain connects TRBV7-9 to TRBJ1-2; possibly TRBD1 for D (5 bases). V was trimmed by 0 bases and J by 11 bases, leaving 13 bases between them. In germline, CDR1 is SEHNR, CDR2 FQNEAQ (reference sequence). This CDR3 spans 13 amino acids. The CDR3 region is CASSLATIEGYTF. The CDR3 bases are TGTGCCAGCAGCTTAGCAACGATTGAGGGGTACACCTTC.

The V and J genes are TRBV5-1 and TRBJ2-5; 12 bases map to TRBD2. Germline V gene data show CDR1 as SGHRS and CDR2 as YFSETQ. V lost 2 bases and J lost 4; bases outside the gene matches: 3. The CDR3 is 15 residues long. The CDR3, as DNA: TGCGCCAGCAGCTTTACTAGCGGGGGGACAGAGACCCAGTACTTC. It encodes CASSFTSGGTETQYF.

In this sample, this clone turned up a few times. The genes are TRBV7-2 and TRBJ2-7, with 9 bases lining up with TRBD1. The V gene's germline CDR1 is SGHTA and CDR2 FQGNSA. This CDR3 comprises 14 residues. With V trimmed by 5 bases and J by 3 bases, 5 bases remained unmatched. The CDR3 reads CASSRDRDHYEQYF. The CDR3 DNA follows: TGTGCCAGCAGCCGGGACAGGGACCACTACGAGCAGTACTTC.

This clone was recorded only once. This rearrangement joins TRBV7-6 to TRBJ2-1, with D maybe TRBD1 (6 bases). This CDR3 is built from 15 residues. From germline, CDR1 is SGHVS and CDR2 FNYEAQ. V was pared by 5 bases and J by 1 base, with 12 bases between. The CDR3 coding sequence is TGTGCCAGCAGCCCCTCAGGGGAGTCCTACAATGAGCAGTTCTTC. Translation gives CASSPSGESYNEQFF.

The chain carries TRBV29-1 and TRBJ2-1; the match to TRBD2 covers 15 bases. The CDR3 covers 16 residues. Per the germline V gene, CDR1 is SQVTM and CDR2 is ANQGSEA. Trimming at V came to 8 bases and at J to 4 bases, leaving 9 bases not matched to a gene. This CDR3 is CSSLGTSGGIYNEQFF. CDR3 coding DNA: TGCAGCTCCCTGGGGACTAGCGGGGGGATATACAATGAGCAGTTCTTC.

This clone has a handful of counts. The chain employs TRBV5-1 and TRBJ2-5; weak D call: TRBD2 (6 bases). CDR1 is SGHRS and CDR2 is YFSETQ in the germline V gene. The CDR3 contains 14 residues. V dropped 1 base and J dropped 5 bases, with 12 bases sitting between them. The CDR3 spells CASSLRQRVETQYF. In DNA form, the CDR3 reads TGCGCCAGCAGCTTGAGACAGCGGGTGGAGACCCAGTACTTC.

The V gene is TRBV25-1, the J gene TRBJ2-3; a weak D match, TRBD2 (5 bases). Trimming pared 4 bases from V and 12 bases from J, leaving 11 bases between. The germline gives CDR1 MGHDK, CDR2 SYGVNS. CDR3 length equals 11 residues. The CDR3 loop is CASSAQRAQYF. The CDR3 DNA follows: TGTGCCAGCAGTGCACAGAGGGCCCAGTATTTT.

About this clone itself: Germline is not matched at one junction end, which may reflect a read error. The chain employs TRBV6-5 and TRBJ2-5; TRBD1 or TRBD2 may be the D gene (5 bases each). This CDR3 has 14 residues. Germline V gene sequence: CDR1 MNHEY, CDR2 SVGAGI. DNA for the CDR3: TGCTCCTCTTCCCCGGGACCGAAGACAGAGACCCAGTACTTC. Translation: CSSSPGPKTETQYF.

The J gene is TRBJ2-1, the V gene TRBV19; D is possibly TRBD1 or TRBD2 (5 bases each). Germline loops: CDR1 LNHDA, CDR2 SQIVND (reference sequence). V was clipped by 0 bases and J by 9 bases, with 15 bases between them. The CDR3 consists of 15 residues. CDR3 in amino acids: CASSIDGTRNGEQFF. The CDR3 coding sequence is TGTGCCAGTAGTATAGACGGGACCCGAAATGGTGAGCAGTTCTTC.

This sequence joins TRBV27 and TRBJ1-5; 8 positions agree with TRBD1. With V trimmed by 4 bases and J by 9 bases, 20 bases remained unmatched. CDR1 is MNHEY, CDR2 SMNVEV, per germline (reference sequence). The CDR3 has 18 residues. This CDR3 is CASSSPRVYGTGPLPQHF. The CDR3 bases are TGTGCCAGCAGTTCCCCTAGGGTATACGGGACAGGTCCCTTGCCCCAGCATTTT.

The V gene is TRBV5-6, the J gene TRBJ1-5, with D maybe TRBD1 (5 bases). This CDR3 is 15 amino acids long. Germline V gives CDR1 SGHDT, CDR2 YYEEEE. The ends were cut back, 4 bases at V and 8 bases at J, with 19 bases in the middle. The chain's CDR3 is CASSAGRGPLKPQHF. The CDR3 bases are TGTGCCAGCAGCGCGGGCCGGGGCCCACTGAAGCCCCAGCATTTT.

This rearrangement joins TRBV28 to TRBJ1-1; a weak D match, TRBD1 (5 bases). Germline V lookup: CDR1 MDHEN, CDR2 SYDVKM. Trimming removed 5 bases from V and 0 bases from J, with 13 bases in between. The CDR3 has 15 amino acids. CDR3 nucleotides: TGTGCCAGCAGTGTCCGACAGATATTGAACACTGAAGCTTTCTTT. This codes for CASSVRQILNTEAFF. Complete variable domain (other parts from reference TRBV28 and TRBJ1-1): DVKVTQSSRYLVKRTGEKVFLECVQDMDHENMFWYRQDPGLGLRLIYFSYDVKMKEKGDIPEGYSVSREKKERFSLILESASTNQTSMYLCASSVRQILNTEAFFGQGTRLTVV.